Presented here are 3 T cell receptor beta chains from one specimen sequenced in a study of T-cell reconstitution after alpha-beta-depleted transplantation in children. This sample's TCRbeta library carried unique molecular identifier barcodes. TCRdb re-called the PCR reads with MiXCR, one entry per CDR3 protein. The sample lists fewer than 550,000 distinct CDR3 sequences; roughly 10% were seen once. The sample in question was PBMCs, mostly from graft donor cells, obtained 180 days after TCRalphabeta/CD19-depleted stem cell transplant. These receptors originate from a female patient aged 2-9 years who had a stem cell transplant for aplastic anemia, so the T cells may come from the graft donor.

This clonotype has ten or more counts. Here the CDR3 reads CASSLTGGAGYNEQFF. The CDR3 nucleotides read TGTGCCAGCAGCTTAACAGGGGGCGCGGGTTACAATGAGCAGTTCTTC. This sequence joins TRBV7-2 and TRBJ2-1; 9 bases fit TRBD1. The germline CDR1 and CDR2 sequences are SGHTA and FQGNSA. The CDR3 is made up of 16 amino acids. Germline trimming cut 2 bases from V and 4 bases from J; bases unmatched to any gene: 6.

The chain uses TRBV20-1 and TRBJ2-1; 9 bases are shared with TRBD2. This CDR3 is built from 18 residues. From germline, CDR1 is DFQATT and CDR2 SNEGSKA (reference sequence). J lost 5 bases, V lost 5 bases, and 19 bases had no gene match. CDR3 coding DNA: TGCAGTGCTTACTCCCTCTTGAATAGCGGGAGAACCCACAATGAGCAGTTCTTC. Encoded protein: CSAYSLLNSGRTHNEQFF.

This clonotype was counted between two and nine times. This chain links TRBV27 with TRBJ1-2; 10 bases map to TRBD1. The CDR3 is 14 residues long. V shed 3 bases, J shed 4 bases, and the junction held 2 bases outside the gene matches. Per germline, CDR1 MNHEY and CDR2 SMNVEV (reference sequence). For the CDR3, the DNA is TGTGCCAGCAGTTTGACAGGGGGCTTCTATGGCTACACCTTC. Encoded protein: CASSLTGGFYGYTF.